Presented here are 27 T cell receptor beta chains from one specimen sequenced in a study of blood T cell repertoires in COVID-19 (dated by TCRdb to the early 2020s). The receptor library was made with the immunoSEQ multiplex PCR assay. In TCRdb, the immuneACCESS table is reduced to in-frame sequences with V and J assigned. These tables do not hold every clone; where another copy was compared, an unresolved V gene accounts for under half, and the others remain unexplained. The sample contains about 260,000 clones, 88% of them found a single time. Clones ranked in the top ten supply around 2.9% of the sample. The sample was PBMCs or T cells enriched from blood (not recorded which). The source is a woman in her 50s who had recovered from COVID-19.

CDR3 in amino acids: CASSRIEGPPTDTQYF. The CDR3, as DNA: TGTGCCAGCTCCCGAATCGAGGGCCCCCCAACAGATACGCAGTATTTT. V gene TRBV9 combines with J gene TRBJ2-3; weak D call: TRBD2 (5 bases). With 7 bases removed from V and 3 bases from J, the gap between germline ends came to 21 bases. CDR1 and CDR2 (germline): SGDLS, YYNGEE. The CDR3 runs to 16 residues.

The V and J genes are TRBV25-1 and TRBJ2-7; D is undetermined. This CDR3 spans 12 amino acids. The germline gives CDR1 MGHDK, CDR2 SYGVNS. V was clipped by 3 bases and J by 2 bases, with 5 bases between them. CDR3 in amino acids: CASSDRTYEQYF. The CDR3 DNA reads TGTGCCAGCAGTGACAGGACCTACGAGCAGTACTTC.

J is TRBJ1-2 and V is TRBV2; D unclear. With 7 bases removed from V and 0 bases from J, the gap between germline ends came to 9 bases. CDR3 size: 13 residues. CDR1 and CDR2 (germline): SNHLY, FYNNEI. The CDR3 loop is CASIRQTNYGYTF. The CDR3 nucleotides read TGTGCCAGCATACGACAAACTAACTATGGCTACACCTTC.

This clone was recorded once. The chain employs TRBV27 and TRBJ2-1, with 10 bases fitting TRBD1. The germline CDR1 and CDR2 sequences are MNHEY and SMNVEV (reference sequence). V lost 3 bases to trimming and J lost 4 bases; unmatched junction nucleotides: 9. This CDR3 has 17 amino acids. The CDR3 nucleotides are TGTGCCAGCAGTTTCCTGGTGGGGACAGGGGTTTACAATGAGCAGTTCTTC. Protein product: CASSFLVGTGVYNEQFF.

CDR3 bases: TGTGCCAGCTCACCTTCTGCGGACAGGGGCTATGGCTACACCTTC. This translates into CASSPSADRGYGYTF. The chain recombines TRBV18 with TRBJ1-2, with 9 bases lining up with TRBD1. J lost 4 bases, V lost 3 bases, and 6 bases had no gene match. The CDR3 has 15 residues. Per the germline V gene, CDR1 is KGHSH and CDR2 is LQKENI. The whole variable domain, remainder taken from reference TRBV18 and TRBJ1-2, is NAGVMQNPRHLVRRRGQEARLRCSPMKGHSHVYWYRQLPEEGLKFMVYLQKENIIDESGMPKERFSAEFPKEGPSILRIQQVVRGDSAAYFCASSPSADRGYGYTFGSGTRLTVV.

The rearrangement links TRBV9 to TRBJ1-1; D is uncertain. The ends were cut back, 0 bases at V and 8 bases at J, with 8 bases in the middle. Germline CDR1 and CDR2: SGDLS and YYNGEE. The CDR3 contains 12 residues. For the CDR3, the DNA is TGTGCCAGCAGCGTAGACGCAGGAGAAGCTTTCTTT. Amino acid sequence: CASSVDAGEAFF.

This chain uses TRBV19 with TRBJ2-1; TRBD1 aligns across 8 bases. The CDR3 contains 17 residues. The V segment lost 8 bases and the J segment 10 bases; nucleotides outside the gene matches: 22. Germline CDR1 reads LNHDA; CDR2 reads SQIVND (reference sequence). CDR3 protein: CASGQGVTRTLPSEQFF. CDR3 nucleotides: TGTGCCAGTGGACAGGGCGTAACACGTACTCTACCGTCGGAGCAGTTCTTC.

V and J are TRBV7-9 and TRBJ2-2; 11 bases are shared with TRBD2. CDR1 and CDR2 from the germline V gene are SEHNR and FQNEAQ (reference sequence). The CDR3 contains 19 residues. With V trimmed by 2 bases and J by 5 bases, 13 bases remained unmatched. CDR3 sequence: CASSLSSSGRSLITGELFF. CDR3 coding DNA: TGTGCCAGCAGCTTATCTTCTAGCGGGAGGTCCCTAATAACCGGGGAGCTGTTTTTT. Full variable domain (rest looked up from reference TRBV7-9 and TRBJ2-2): DTGVSQNPRHKITKRGQNVTFRCDPISEHNRLYWYRQTLGQGPEFLTYFQNEAQLEKSRLLSDRFSAERPKGSFSTLEIQRTEQGDSAMYLCASSLSSSGRSLITGELFFGEGSRLTVL.

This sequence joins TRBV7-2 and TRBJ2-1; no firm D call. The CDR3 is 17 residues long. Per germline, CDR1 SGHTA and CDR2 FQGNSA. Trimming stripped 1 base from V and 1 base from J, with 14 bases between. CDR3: CASSLDIASASYNEQFF. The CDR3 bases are TGTGCCAGCAGCTTAGACATTGCAAGCGCGTCCTACAATGAGCAGTTCTTC.

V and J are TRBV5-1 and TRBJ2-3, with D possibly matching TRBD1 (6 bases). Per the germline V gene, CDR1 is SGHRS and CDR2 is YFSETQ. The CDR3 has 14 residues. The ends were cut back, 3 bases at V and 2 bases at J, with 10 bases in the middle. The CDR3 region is CASSSDRSTDTQYF. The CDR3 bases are TGCGCCAGCAGCTCGGACAGATCCACAGATACGCAGTATTTT.

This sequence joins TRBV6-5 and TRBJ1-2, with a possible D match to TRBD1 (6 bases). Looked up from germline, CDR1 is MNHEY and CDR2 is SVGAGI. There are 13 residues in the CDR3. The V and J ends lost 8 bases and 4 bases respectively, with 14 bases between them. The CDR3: CASVATGTYGYTF. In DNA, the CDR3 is TGTGCCAGCGTCGCGACAGGAACCTATGGCTACACCTTC.

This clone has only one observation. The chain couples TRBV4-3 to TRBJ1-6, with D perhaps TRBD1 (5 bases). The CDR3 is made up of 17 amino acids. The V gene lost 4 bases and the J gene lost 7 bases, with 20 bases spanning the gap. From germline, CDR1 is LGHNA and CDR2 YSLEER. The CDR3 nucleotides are TGCGCCAGCAGCCGCCCCGCGAGTGGACACGGGAATTCACCCCTCCACTTT. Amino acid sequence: CASSRPASGHGNSPLHF.

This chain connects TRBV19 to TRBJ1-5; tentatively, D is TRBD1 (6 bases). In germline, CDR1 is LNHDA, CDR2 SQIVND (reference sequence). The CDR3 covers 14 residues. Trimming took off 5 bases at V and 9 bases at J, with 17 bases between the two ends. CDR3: CASSSTGLLGPQHF. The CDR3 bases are TGTGCCAGTAGTTCAACAGGGCTCCTTGGGCCCCAGCATTTT.

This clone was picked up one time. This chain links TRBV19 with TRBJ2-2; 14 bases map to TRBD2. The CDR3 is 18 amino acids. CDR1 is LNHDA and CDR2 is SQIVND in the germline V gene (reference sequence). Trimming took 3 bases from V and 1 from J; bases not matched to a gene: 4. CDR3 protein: CASSIRLAGGGNTGELFF. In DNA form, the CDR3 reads TGTGCCAGTAGTATCCGACTAGCGGGAGGGGGGAACACCGGGGAGCTGTTTTTT.

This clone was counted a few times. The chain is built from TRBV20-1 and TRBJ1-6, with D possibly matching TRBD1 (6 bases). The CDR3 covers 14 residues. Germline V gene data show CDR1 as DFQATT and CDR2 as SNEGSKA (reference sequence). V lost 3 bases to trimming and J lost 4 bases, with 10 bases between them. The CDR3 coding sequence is TGCAGTGCTAGTATGCAGGGGTATAATTCACCCCTCCACTTT. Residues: CSASMQGYNSPLHF.

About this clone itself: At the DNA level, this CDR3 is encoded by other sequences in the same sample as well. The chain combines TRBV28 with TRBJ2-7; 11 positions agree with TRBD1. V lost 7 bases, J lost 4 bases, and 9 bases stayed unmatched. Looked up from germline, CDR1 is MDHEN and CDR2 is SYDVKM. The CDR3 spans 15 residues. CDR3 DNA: TGTGCCAGCAACCTGGGACAGGGGGGCCAATACGAGCAGTACTTC. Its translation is CASNLGQGGQYEQYF.

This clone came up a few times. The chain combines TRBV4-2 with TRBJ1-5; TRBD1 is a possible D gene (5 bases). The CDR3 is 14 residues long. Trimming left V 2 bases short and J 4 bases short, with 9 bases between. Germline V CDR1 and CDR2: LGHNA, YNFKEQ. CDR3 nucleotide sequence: TGTGCCAGCAGCCAAACAGGCCTGAATCAGCCCCAGCATTTT. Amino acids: CASSQTGLNQPQHF.

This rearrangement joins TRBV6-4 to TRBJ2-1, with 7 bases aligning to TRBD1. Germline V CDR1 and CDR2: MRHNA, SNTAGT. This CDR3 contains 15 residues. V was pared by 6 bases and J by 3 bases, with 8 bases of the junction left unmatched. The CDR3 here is CASSRDRVGYNEQFF. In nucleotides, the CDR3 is TGTGCCAGCAGCCGAGACAGGGTAGGCTACAATGAGCAGTTCTTC.

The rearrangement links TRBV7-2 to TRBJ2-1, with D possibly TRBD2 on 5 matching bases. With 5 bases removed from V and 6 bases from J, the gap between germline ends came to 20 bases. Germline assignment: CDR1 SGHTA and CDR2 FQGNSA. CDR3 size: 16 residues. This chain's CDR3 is CASSTNSGNLFNEQFF. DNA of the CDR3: TGTGCCAGCAGCACCAATTCGGGGAACCTTTTCAATGAGCAGTTCTTC.

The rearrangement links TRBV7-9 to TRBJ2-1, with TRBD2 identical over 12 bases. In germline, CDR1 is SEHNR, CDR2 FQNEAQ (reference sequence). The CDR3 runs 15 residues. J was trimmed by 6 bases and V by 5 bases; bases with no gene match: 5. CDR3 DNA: TGTGCCAGCAGCACCGGGACTAGCGGGCCCAATGAGCAGTTCTTC. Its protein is CASSTGTSGPNEQFF. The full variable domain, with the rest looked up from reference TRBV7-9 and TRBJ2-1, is DTGVSQNPRHKITKRGQNVTFRCDPISEHNRLYWYRQTLGQGPEFLTYFQNEAQLEKSRLLSDRFSAERPKGSFSTLEIQRTEQGDSAMYLCASSTGTSGPNEQFFGPGTRLTVL.

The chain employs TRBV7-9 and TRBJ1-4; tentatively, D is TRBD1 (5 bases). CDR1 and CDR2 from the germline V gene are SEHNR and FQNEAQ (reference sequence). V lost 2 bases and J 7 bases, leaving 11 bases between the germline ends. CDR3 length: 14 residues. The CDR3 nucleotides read TGTGCCAGCAGCTTATCGGCAGGGTCTGAAAAACTGTTTTTT. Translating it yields CASSLSAGSEKLFF.

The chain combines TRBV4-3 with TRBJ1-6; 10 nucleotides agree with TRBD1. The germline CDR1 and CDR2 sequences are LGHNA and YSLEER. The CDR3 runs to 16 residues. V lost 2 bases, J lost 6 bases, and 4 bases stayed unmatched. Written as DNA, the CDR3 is TGCGCCAGCAGCCAACGGTGGGACAGGGGTAATTCACCCCTCCACTTT. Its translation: CASSQRWDRGNSPLHF.

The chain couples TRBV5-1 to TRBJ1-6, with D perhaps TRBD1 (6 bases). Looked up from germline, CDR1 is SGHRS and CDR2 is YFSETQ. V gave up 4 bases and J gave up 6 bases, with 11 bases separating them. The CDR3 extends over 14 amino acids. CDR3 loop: CASSAGQRNSPLHF. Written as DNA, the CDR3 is TGCGCCAGCAGCGCAGGACAGCGTAATTCACCCCTCCACTTT.

CDR3 region: CAWSEPGGLNTEAFF. The CDR3 nucleotides read TGTGCCTGGAGTGAACCAGGAGGCCTGAACACTGAAGCTTTCTTT. The genes are TRBV30 and TRBJ1-1; no definite D call. V shed 1 base and J shed 0 bases, with 12 bases lying between them. Germline V gives CDR1 GTSNPN, CDR2 SVGIG (reference sequence). The CDR3 consists of 15 residues.

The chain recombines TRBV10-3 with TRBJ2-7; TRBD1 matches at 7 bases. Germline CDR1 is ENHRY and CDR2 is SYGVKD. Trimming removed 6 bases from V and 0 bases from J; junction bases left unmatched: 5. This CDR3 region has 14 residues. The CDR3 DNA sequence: TGTGCCATCAGGGGACAGATTAGCTCCTACGAGCAGTACTTC. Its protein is CAIRGQISSYEQYF.

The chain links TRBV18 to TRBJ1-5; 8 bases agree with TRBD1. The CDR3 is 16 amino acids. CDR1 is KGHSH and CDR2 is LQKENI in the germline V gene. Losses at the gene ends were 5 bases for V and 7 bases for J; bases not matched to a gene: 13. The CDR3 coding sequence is TGTGCCAGCTCATCAACCTTAGGACAGGGAGGGCAGCCCCAGCATTTT. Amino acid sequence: CASSSTLGQGGQPQHF.

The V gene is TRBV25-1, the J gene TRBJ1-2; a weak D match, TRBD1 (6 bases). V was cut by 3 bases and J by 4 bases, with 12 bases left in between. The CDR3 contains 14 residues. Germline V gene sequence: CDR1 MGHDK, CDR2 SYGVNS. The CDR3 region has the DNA TGTGCCAGCAGTGACACCGGGACAATCTATGGCTACACCTTC. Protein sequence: CASSDTGTIYGYTF.